The subject of this entry is one T cell receptor beta chain. Its specificity is not known. The junction had 5 bases not matched to a gene; V was cut back by 5 bases and J by 8 bases. Looked up from germline, CDR1 is MNHEY and CDR2 is SVGAGI. The CDR3 consists of 13 residues. The sample comes from a study of naive and memory T cell subsets. Study-level results: Possibly reflecting memory cells re-expressing CD45RA, a few larger clonotypes occurred in naive repertoires, especially CD8. The power law exponent of TCR abundance differed between naive and memory cells. Over 85% of naive TCR sequences appeared only once, unlike memory subsets.

Separate alpha and beta amplification began at the second PCR step. Cells stained for CD3, CD4, CD8, CD45RA and CD27 were sorted into four subsets. An equimolar mix of two oligonucleotides served as the beta constant-region primer for TRBC1 and TRBC2. The ligated cDNA underwent four PCR rounds using SP2 and nested alpha and beta constant-region primers. MiXCR, run by TCRdb on the UMI-ligation and nested PCR reads, gives a single entry per CDR3 protein. Counted here are roughly 97,000 distinct CDR3 sequences, more than 12% occurring once; the ten biggest clones make up around 2.8%. This receptor was identified in a human donor in good health. The chain has TRBV6-5 and TRBJ2-1, with TRBD2 matching 8 bases. Sequenced material: naive CD8+ T cells from blood. Written as DNA, the CDR3 is TGTGCCAGCAGTCGGAGCGGGAGCGATGAGCAGTTCTTC. It encodes CASSRSGSDEQFF.